This TCR beta chain was captured in a study of blood T cell repertoires in COVID-19. Study details: The origin of the acute and convalescent COVID-19 samples was the United States, Italy and Spain. PBMCs, B-cell-depleted T cells, or T cells provided the cDNA or gDNA that made up the material.

Germline V lookup: CDR1 SGHDT, CDR2 YYEEEE. Trimming cost V 5 bases and J 5 bases, with 22 bases left between them. CDR3 length: 16 residues. In the original workflow: Reference gene primers were amplified, and this amplification served to estimate nucleated cell counts. TCRdb's copy holds only in-frame clones and misses some; the assay was immunoSEQ multiplex PCR. Clone size and V and J calls were adopted from that table, with D and trimming inferred from the DNA. The sample contains some 50,000 clones, about 85% of which appear only once. Sequenced sample: peripheral blood. The chain links TRBV5-6 to TRBJ1-2; D is possibly TRBD1 (6 bases). The source of this sequence is a human donor in a cohort sampled during active COVID-19. CDR3 sequence reads: CASSLAVRPRGYGYTF. The CDR3 DNA is TGTGCCAGCAGTCTGGCGGTACGACCTAGGGGGTATGGCTACACCTTC. Based on the CDR3 plus reference TRBV5-6 and TRBJ1-2, the full variable domain is DAGVTQSPTHLIKTRGQQVTLRCSPKSGHDTVSWYQQALGQGPQFIFQYYEEEERQRGNFPDRFSGHQFPNYSSELNVNALLLGDSALYLCASSLAVRPRGYGYTFGSGTRLTVV.